This is a list of T cell receptor beta chains from one sample in a study of a mutant IDH1 vaccine in newly diagnosed glioma. Using immunoSEQ multiplex PCR, the repertoire was profiled, and TCRdb retains in-frame clones only, with some absent. This table holds roughly 41,000 clones, around 82% found once. The sample consisted of PBMCs, taken from a glioma patient treated with radiotherapy, temozolomide or both. The receptors were gathered from a man aged 35 to 55 with glioma. Some clones in this sample may be carry-over from other donors' samples. The CDR3 runs from the conserved cysteine through the conserved F or W. The D gene is left open where the match is weak. Rows give clone size only sometimes, using once, few, many, or a class for an expanded clone.

V gene,clone size,CDR3 length,D gene,J gene,CDR3 DNA,CDR3 protein
TRBV19,NA,14,NA,TRBJ2-5,TGTGCCAGTAGTATTTGGCAGAACCAAGAGACCCAGTACTTC,CASSIWQNQETQYF
TRBV28,NA,13,NA,TRBJ1-1,TGTGCCAGCACCGAGGGGGGGGCCACTGAAGCTTTCTTT,CASTEGGATEAFF
TRBV29-1,NA,15,NA,TRBJ1-5,TGCAGCGTCTCCACGGGGTTCCTCGGCAATCAGCCCCAGCATTTT,CSVSTGFLGNQPQHF
TRBV29-1,once,15,NA,TRBJ2-7,TGCAGCGTTGAAGGAGGAGGGCTCGGTTCCTACGAGCAGTACTTC,CSVEGGGLGSYEQYF
TRBV5-1,medium-sized,15,NA,TRBJ1-6,TGCGCCAGCAGGCCCCCGGGAACAACCCGATCACCCCTCCACTTT,CASRPPGTTRSPLHF
TRBV19,NA,16,TRBD1,TRBJ1-1,TGTGCCAGTATACCCAGGGGGCGGGGGATGAACACTGAAGCTTTCTTT,CASIPRGRGMNTEAFF
TRBV30,NA,11,TRBD1,TRBJ1-2,TGTGCCTGGAATTACAGGGGTGGCTACACCTTC,CAWNYRGGYTF
TRBV6-1,NA,13,NA,TRBJ1-1,TGTGCCACCCAGGTCGGGGCGAGAACTGAAGCTTTCTTT,CATQVGARTEAFF
TRBV2,NA,13,NA,TRBJ2-7,TGTGCCAGCAGTGCGGGACAAACCTACGAGCAGTACTTC,CASSAGQTYEQYF
TRBV7-9,NA,15,NA,TRBJ2-3,TGTGCCAGCAGCTTCTCAGGGGCCGGCGGAGATACGCAGTATTTT,CASSFSGAGGDTQYF
TRBV5-1,NA,15,NA,TRBJ2-7,TGCGCCAGCAGCTTGAGCCCAGGGAGCTCCTACGAGCAGTACTTC,CASSLSPGSSYEQYF
TRBV18,NA,17,TRBD1,TRBJ1-2,TGTGCCAGCTCACCAACCAAGACAGGGGATCGTAACTATGGCTACACCTTC,CASSPTKTGDRNYGYTF
TRBV29-1,few,9,NA,TRBJ1-1,TGCAGCGTTGAAGGGTGGGCTTTCTTT,CSVEGWAFF
TRBV30,few,18,NA,TRBJ1-6,TGTGCCTGGAGTGAGGTCGGGACACTACCTTTGGGGCAGAGGGGTAACCACTTT,CAWSEVGTLPLGQRGNHF
TRBV7-8,NA,11,NA,TRBJ1-2,TGTGCGAGTACAGGGAGGGGAGGCTACACCTTC,CASTGRGGYTF
TRBV25-1,NA,17,TRBD2,TRBJ2-1,TGTGCCAGCAGTGGGCTCTCGGGGGGGGGATCCTACAATGAGCAGTTCTTC,CASSGLSGGGSYNEQFF
TRBV2,NA,15,NA,TRBJ2-3,TGTGCCAGCAGTGATGAACAGGTTATCACAGATACGCAGTATTTT,CASSDEQVITDTQYF
TRBV2,NA,15,TRBD1,TRBJ2-7,TGTGCCAGCAGTACCCACCCCGGGACAGGGAACGAGCAGTACTTC,CASSTHPGTGNEQYF
TRBV2,NA,12,NA,TRBJ2-3,TGTGCCAGCAGTGAAGTAACAGATACGCAGTATTTT,CASSEVTDTQYF
TRBV29-1,NA,15,NA,TRBJ2-1,TGCAGCGTCCCCCCCGACAGCGGAACCTACAATGAGCAGTTCTTC,CSVPPDSGTYNEQFF
TRBV30,few,12,NA,TRBJ1-2,TGTGCCTGGAGTCCCCTCAGCTATGGCTACACCTTC,CAWSPLSYGYTF
TRBV6-1,NA,14,NA,TRBJ2-7,TGTGCCAGCAGAATATACCAGGCCTCCTACGAGCAGTACTTC,CASRIYQASYEQYF
TRBV4-1,NA,14,TRBD1,TRBJ1-1,TGCGCCAGCAGCTATCGGACAGGGAACACTGAAGCTTTCTTT,CASSYRTGNTEAFF
TRBV5-4,once,14,NA,TRBJ2-3,TGTGCCAGCAGCTTTTGGAGGTCGGGGAGTGGGCAGTATTTT,CASSFWRSGSGQYF
TRBV23-1,NA,17,NA,TRBJ1-4,TGCGCCAGCAGTCAACCGTACCGGGGGCGAAGGGATGAAAAACTGTTTTTT,CASSQPYRGRRDEKLFF
TRBV5-6,NA,13,NA,TRBJ2-7,TGTGCCAGCAGCTTGTCAGGGGCGGGGGAGCAGTACTTC,CASSLSGAGEQYF
TRBV19,few,17,TRBD1,TRBJ1-1,TGTGCCAGTAATCGACACCCGGGACAGCTTATGAACACTGAAGCTTTCTTT,CASNRHPGQLMNTEAFF
TRBV5-1,once,13,NA,TRBJ1-5,TGCGCCAGCAGACCCGATAGCAATCAGCCCCAGCATTTT,CASRPDSNQPQHF
TRBV2,once,13,NA,TRBJ2-7,TGTGCCAGCACCTCGCAGGACGCCTACGAGCAGTACTTC,CASTSQDAYEQYF
TRBV14,NA,13,NA,TRBJ2-2,TGTGCCAGCAGCTCCCGGGGTACCGGGGAGCTGTTTTTT,CASSSRGTGELFF
TRBV5-1,NA,13,NA,TRBJ2-7,TGCGCCAGCAGCTTGTTGGGGCATGGAGAGCAGTACTTC,CASSLLGHGEQYF
TRBV4-2,NA,14,NA,TRBJ2-7,TGTGCCAGCAGCCAAGATACAGCAACCTACGAGCAGTACTTC,CASSQDTATYEQYF